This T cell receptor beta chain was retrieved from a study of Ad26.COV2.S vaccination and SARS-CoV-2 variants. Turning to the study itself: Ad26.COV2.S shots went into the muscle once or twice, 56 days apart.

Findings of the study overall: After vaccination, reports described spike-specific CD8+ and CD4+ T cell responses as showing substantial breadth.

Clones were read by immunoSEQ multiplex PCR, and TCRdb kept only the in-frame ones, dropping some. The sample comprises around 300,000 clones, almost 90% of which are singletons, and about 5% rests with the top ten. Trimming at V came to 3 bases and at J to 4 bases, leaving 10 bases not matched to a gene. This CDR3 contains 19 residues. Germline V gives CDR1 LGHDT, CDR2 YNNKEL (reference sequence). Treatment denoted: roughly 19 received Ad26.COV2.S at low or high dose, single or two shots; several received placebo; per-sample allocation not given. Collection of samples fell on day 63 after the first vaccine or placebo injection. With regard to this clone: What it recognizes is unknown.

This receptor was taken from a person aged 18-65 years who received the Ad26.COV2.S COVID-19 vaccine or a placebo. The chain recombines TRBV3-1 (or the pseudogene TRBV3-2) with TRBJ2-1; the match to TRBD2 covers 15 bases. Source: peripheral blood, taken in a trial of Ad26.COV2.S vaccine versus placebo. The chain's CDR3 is CASSQESGLAGGRYNEQFF. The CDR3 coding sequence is TGTGCCAGCAGCCAGGAATCTGGACTAGCGGGGGGGCGGTACAATGAGCAGTTCTTC.